This T cell receptor beta chain was observed in a study of early stage breast cancer tumors. Looking at the study overall: Most invasive tumors, about 80% of the 16, were ER+/PR+/HER2-. Average read coverage per sample was 9 to 10-fold.

TCRdb's table, derived via immunoSEQ multiplex PCR, lists solely in-frame clones and lacks some. The repertoire consists of tens of thousands of clones, with approximately 79% occurring once and the leading ten covering 3.5%. This clone was counted once. Its cognate antigen is unknown. Trimming removed 2 bases from V and 2 bases from J, with 14 bases in between. Germline lookup yields CDR1 SGHNT and CDR2 YYREEE (reference sequence). CDR3 size: 16 residues. Findings and limits, study-wide: Tumors had about 2.4-fold higher T cell density and higher clonality than adjacent normal breast tissue. Comparing each tissue with blood distinguished tumor from normal in 14 of 16 patients.

The chain has TRBV5-4 and TRBJ2-1; maybe TRBD1 (5 bases). The TCR originated in a person in their sixties or seventies with breast cancer. Sequencing input: blood. The CDR3 here is CASSFPGKDAYNEQFF. DNA for the CDR3: TGTGCCAGCAGCTTCCCAGGGAAGGACGCCTACAATGAGCAGTTCTTC.